This TCR beta chain was recorded in a study of radiation and T cells in renal cell carcinoma. Whole-study findings and limits: From baseline, blood top tumor clonotypes peaked at 2 weeks post-radiation.

Concerning this clone: No antigen is known for it.

This sample's time point: blood 4 weeks post-SBRT, at nephrectomy. Documented treatment: 15 Gy SBRT to primary tumor, nephrectomy 4 weeks later. Nephrectomy followed 15 Gy stereotactic body radiation by 4 weeks. Assay used: immunoSEQ multiplex PCR; TCRdb lists only in-frame clones, some missing. In the table there are fewer than 45,000 clones, about 82% of which are singletons. Deletions cut 6 bases from V and 4 bases from J, with 18 bases between. The CDR3 runs to 16 residues. In germline, CDR1 is MNHEY, CDR2 SMNVEV (reference sequence). Sequences were derived from blood, sampled from a patient whose treatment included radiotherapy and nephrectomy. This TCR was recovered from a woman aged 65 to 85 with renal cell carcinoma. The rearrangement uses TRBV27 and TRBJ2-2; D may be TRBD1 or TRBD2 (6 bases each). The CDR3 nucleotides are TGTGCCAGCAGCTTAGGGCCTGGGGGGCCCACCGGGGAGCTGTTTTTT. Its translation: CASSLGPGGPTGELFF.